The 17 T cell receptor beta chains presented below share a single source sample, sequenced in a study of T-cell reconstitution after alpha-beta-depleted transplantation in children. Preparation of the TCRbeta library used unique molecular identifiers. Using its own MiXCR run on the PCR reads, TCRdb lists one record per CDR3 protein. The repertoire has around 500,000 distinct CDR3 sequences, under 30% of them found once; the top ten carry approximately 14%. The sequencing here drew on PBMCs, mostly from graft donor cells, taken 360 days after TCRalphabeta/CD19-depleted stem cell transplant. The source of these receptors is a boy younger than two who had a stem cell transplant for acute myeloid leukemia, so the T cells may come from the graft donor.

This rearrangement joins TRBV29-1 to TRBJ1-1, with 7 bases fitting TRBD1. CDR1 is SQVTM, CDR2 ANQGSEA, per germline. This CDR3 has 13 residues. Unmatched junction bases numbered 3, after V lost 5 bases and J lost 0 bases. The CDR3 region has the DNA TGCAGCGTTCATGGGACAGTGAACACTGAAGCTTTCTTT. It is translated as CSVHGTVNTEAFF. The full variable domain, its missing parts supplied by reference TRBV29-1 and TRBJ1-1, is SAVISQKPSRDICQRGTSLTIQCQVDSQVTMMFWYRQQPGQSLTLIATANQGSEATYESGFVIDKFPISRPNLTFSTLTVSNMSPEDSSIYLCSVHGTVNTEAFFGQGTRLTVV.

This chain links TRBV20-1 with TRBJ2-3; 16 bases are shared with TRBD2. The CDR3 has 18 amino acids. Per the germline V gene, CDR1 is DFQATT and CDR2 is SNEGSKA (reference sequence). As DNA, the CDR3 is TGCAGCCGCGTCCCCGGGACTAGCGGGGGGGCGTGGACAGATACGCAGTATTTT. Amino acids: CSRVPGTSGGAWTDTQYF.

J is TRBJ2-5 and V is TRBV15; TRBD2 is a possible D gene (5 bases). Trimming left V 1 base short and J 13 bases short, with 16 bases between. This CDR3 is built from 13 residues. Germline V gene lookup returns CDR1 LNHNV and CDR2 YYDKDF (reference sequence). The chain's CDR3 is CATSRGSRLTPYF. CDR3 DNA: TGTGCCACCAGCAGAGGATCCAGACTAACTCCGTACTTC. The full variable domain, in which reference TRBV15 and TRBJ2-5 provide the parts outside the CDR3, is DAMVIQNPRYQVTQFGKPVTLSCSQTLNHNVMYWYQQKSSQAPKLLFHYYDKDFNNEADTPDNFQSRRPNTSFCFLDIRSPGLGDTAMYLCATSRGSRLTPYFGPGTRLLVL.

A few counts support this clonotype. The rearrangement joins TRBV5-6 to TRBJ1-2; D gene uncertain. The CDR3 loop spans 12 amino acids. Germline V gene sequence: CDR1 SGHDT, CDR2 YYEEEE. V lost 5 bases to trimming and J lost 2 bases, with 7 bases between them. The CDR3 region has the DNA TGTGCCAGCAGTCAGAGAAACTATGGCTACACCTTC. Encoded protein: CASSQRNYGYTF. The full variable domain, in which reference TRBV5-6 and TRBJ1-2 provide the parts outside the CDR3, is DAGVTQSPTHLIKTRGQQVTLRCSPKSGHDTVSWYQQALGQGPQFIFQYYEEEERQRGNFPDRFSGHQFPNYSSELNVNALLLGDSALYLCASSQRNYGYTFGSGTRLTVV.

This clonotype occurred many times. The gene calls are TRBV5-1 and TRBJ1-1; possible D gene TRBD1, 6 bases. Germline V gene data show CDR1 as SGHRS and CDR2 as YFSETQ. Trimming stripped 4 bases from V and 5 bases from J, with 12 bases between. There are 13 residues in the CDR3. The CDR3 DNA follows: TGCGCCAGCAGCCGGTACAGGGCTACTGAAGCTTTCTTT. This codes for CASSRYRATEAFF.

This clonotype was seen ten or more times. The DNA of the CDR3 is TGCAGTGCTAGAGACTGGGGAGCTGGAAACACCATATATTTT. It yields the protein CSARDWGAGNTIYF. The chain joins TRBV20-1 to TRBJ1-3; D unresolved. In germline, CDR1 is DFQATT, CDR2 SNEGSKA (reference sequence). Trimming removed 0 bases at V and 2 bases at J, with 8 bases between. The CDR3 consists of 14 residues.

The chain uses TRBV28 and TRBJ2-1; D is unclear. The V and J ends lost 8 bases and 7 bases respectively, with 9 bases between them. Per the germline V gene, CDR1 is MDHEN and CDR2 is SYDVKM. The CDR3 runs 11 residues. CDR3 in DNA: TGTGCCAGCGAGGAGTGGAATGAGCAGTTCTTC. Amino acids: CASEEWNEQFF.

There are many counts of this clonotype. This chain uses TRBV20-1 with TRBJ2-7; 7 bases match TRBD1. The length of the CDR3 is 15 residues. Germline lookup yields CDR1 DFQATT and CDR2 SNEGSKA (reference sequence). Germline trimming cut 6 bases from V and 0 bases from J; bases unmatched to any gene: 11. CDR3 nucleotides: TGCAGTGCCCCCCCGCCGACAGGGAGCTCCTACGAGCAGTACTTC. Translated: CSAPPPTGSSYEQYF.

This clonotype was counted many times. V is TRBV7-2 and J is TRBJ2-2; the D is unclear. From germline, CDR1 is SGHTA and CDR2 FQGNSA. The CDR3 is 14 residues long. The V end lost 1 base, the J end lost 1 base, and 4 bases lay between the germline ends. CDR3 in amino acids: CASSLGKNTGELFF. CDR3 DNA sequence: TGTGCCAGCAGCTTAGGGAAGAACACCGGGGAGCTGTTTTTT.

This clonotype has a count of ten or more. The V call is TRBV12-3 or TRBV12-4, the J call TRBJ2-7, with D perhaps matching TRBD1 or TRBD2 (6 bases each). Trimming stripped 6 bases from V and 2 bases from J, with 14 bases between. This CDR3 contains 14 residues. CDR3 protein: CASSLRGPTYEQYF. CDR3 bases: TGTGCCAGCAGCTTACGGGGGCCTACCTACGAGCAGTACTTC.

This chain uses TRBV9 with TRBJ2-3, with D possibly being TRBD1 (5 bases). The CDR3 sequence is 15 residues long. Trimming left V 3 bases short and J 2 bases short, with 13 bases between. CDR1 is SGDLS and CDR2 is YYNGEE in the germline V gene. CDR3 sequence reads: CASSGQWSLTDTQYF. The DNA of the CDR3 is TGTGCCAGCAGCGGACAGTGGAGCCTCACAGATACGCAGTATTTT.

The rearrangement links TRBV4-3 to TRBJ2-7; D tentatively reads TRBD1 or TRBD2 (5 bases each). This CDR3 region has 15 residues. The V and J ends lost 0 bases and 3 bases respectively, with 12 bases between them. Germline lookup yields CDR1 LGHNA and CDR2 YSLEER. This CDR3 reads CASSQDGGGNYEQYF. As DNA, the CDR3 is TGCGCCAGCAGCCAAGATGGGGGTGGTAACTACGAGCAGTACTTC.

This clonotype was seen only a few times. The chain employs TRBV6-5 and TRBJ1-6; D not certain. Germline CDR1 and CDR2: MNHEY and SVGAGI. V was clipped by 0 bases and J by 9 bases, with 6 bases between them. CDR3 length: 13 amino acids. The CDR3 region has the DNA TGTGCCAGCAGTTACTCGGAACTTTCACCCCTCCACTTT. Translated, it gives CASSYSELSPLHF.

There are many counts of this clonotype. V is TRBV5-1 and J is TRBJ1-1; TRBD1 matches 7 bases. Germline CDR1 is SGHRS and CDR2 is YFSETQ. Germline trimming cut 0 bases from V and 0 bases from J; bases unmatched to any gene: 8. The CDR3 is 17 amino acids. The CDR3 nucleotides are TGCGCCAGCAGCTTGGCCGACAGGGCACTTATGAACACTGAAGCTTTCTTT. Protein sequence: CASSLADRALMNTEAFF.

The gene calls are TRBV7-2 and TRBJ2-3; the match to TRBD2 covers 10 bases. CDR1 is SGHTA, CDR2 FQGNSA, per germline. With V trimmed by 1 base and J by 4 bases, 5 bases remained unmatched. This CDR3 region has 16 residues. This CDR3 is CASSLGGSGGADTQYF. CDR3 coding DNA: TGTGCCAGCAGCTTAGGGGGAAGCGGGGGGGCAGATACGCAGTATTTT. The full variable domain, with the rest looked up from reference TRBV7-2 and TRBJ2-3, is GAGVSQSPSNKVTEKGKDVELRCDPISGHTALYWYRQSLGQGLEFLIYFQGNSAPDKSGLPSDRFSAERTGGSVSTLTIQRTQQEDSAVYLCASSLGGSGGADTQYFGPGTRLTVL.

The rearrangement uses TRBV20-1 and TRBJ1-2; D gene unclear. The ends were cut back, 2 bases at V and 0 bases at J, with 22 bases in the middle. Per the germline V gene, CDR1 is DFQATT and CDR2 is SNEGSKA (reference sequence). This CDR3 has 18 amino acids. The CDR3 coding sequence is TGCAGTGCTAGACCAGGCCCCGGGGAGGCCCCTTCTAACTATGGCTACACCTTC. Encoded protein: CSARPGPGEAPSNYGYTF.

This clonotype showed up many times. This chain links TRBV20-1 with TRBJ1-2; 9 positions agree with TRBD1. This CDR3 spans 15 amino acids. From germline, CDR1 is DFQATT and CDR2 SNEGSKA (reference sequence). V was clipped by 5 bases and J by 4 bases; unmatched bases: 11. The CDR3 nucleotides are TGCAGTGCTGCCGAATCCGGACAGGGGAGCTATGGCTACACCTTC. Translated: CSAAESGQGSYGYTF.